This T cell receptor beta chain was obtained from a study of blood T cells in healthy people across ages (dated by TCRdb to 2013 to 2016). About the study as a whole: In model experiments, template switching captured roughly one uniquely barcoded TCR beta cDNA molecule for every two T cells. Four age groups were formed from the donors: young (average about 15 years), middle-aged (around 40), aged (roughly 59) and long-lived (approximately 80). Using the same blood draw, the study looked at two additional independent replicas of 1 million unique cDNA reads for two donors, one aged 18 to 30 and the other aged 80 or older. Donors of different ages were randomly distributed across sequencing lanes to avoid experimental bias. To track age-related changes in TCR beta repertoire diversity, the study relied on deep sequencing normalized with unique cDNA molecular identifiers.

Donors were 35 to 40 systemically healthy Caucasian individuals from Russia aged about 6 to 100 years. Each donor gave 8 to 10 milliliters of peripheral blood, collected into EDTA-treated Vacutainer tubes. PBMCs were isolated by Ficoll-Paque density-gradient centrifugation, with at least 6 million obtained per sample. Total RNA was extracted from PBMCs with Trizol reagent, with at least 6 micrograms obtained per sample. For every donor, flow cytometry on a PBMC aliquot measured the percentage of naive CD45RAhigh/CD27high T cells. Overall study outcomes, separate from this receptor: Estimates of total diversity based on one million sequenced T cells were regarded as lower bounds and as underestimates. The long-lived group showed more naive CD4+ T cells, fewer expanded clones and increased TCR diversity than the aged group, suggesting age selection. Bulk unsorted PBMC profiling prevented conclusive comparison of naive and antigen-experienced compartments. Observed TCR beta diversity per million T cells fell roughly linearly with age, and a significant reduction was already apparent by age around 40. Because donor CMV infection status was unknown, age-related changes in expanded clonotypes were potentially confounded. There was a strong correlation between observed TCR beta diversity and the percentage of naive T cells measured by flow cytometry.

Library construction relied on 5' RACE. Sequencing used an Illumina HiSeq 2500. A second PCR of roughly 7 to 11 cycles was performed with a sample-barcoded 5' primer and a J-beta primer mix. A template-switch 5' adaptor carrying 12 random nucleotides introduced a unique molecular identifier onto each TCR beta cDNA molecule. At least 3 million CDR3-containing paired-end reads were obtained from each sample. First-strand cDNA was synthesized from all RNA with the Mint cDNA synthesis kit, primed by a TRBC-specific oligonucleotide. Following uracil-DNA glycosylase treatment, all cDNA underwent a first 18-cycle PCR with the universal primers M1SS and BC2_uni_R. Per the original workflow: Each sample was normalized by randomly selecting 1 million high-quality reads, each carrying a distinct molecular identifier. Reads with shared molecular identifiers were discarded instead of being binned into consensus sequences. CDR3 identification, clonotype clustering and error correction used MiTCR with a Q25 quality threshold and the strictest error-elimination algorithm. Lower-bound total TCR beta diversity was estimated with a nonparametric unseen species model using Euler transformation. In TCRdb, the public reads were trimmed at Q25 with fastp and aligned with MiXCR, with productive beta chains retained. Each CDR3 protein appears once, grouped with its most common genes and DNA. The V and J calls and clone size come from TCRdb's table, not from the authors' own analysis. The sample table lists 710,000 or so distinct CDR3 sequences, 22% of them with a count of one. The ten largest clones capture 20% to 25% of the sample.

Its CDR3 holds 15 amino acids, cysteine through phenylalanine. Only the CDR3 portion is preserved as DNA: 45 bases, with reading frame beginning at the first base. Deletion took 1 base off V and 3 bases off J, with a span of 7 bases between the germline ends. Remarks on this clonotype: The antigen it binds to is not known. No base-level quality is on record; no much larger clone is a single base apart.

Recombination connected TRBV12-3 or TRBV12-4 to TRBJ2-6; the D assignment is uncertain and may be TRBD1 or TRBD2, with 5 bases supporting each. Sequencing used blood. The TCR originated in a man aged 70 or older in good health. The encoded CDR3 is CASSLGGFGANVLTF. The nucleotides read TGTGCCAGCAGTTTAGGGGGGTTTGGGGCCAACGTCCTGACTTTC.